Listed below are T cell receptor beta chains from one sample, sequenced in a study of cytomegalovirus exposure and HLA in healthy donors. Clones were sequenced by immunoSEQ multiplex PCR, and TCRdb holds only the in-frame ones, with some missing. Of some 130,000 clones listed, 94% are singletons. The sequencing sample was made of PBMCs. The receptors come from a man aged 18 to 29 in good health and CMV-seropositive. The CDR3 runs from the conserved cysteine through the conserved F or W. D genes are given only for firm matches. The size of a clone is reported for some rows only, either as once, few or many, or as a class for expanded clones.

V gene	D gene	clone size	J gene	CDR3 protein	CDR3 DNA
TRBV6-6	TRBD2	once	TRBJ2-3	CASSYFAGGVDTQYF	TGTGCCAGCAGTTACTTTGCGGGAGGGGTAGATACGCAGTATTTT
TRBV7-6	TRBD1	-	TRBJ2-7	CASSLGSLGQYEQYF	TGTGCCAGCAGCTTAGGGTCCCTGGGACAGTACGAGCAGTACTTC
TRBV7-8	TRBD1	-	TRBJ1-2	CASSYDTLGQAYGYTF	TGTGCCAGCAGCTACGATACCCTGGGACAGGCCTATGGCTACACCTTC
TRBV2	-	-	TRBJ1-1	CASSGQPNTEAFF	TGTGCCAGCAGTGGACAGCCTAACACTGAAGCTTTCTTT
TRBV28	TRBD2	-	TRBJ2-1	CASTSLGGGTSYNEQFF	TGTGCCAGCACGAGTCTCGGGGGAGGGACCTCCTACAATGAGCAGTTCTTC
TRBV30	TRBD2	-	TRBJ2-1	CAQRSGRYNEQFF	TGTGCACAACGTAGCGGGAGATACAATGAGCAGTTCTTC
TRBV5-1	-	-	TRBJ2-7	CASSLEGGNPGYEQYF	TGCGCCAGCAGCTTGGAGGGCGGGAACCCCGGATACGAGCAGTACTTC
TRBV5-1	-	-	TRBJ1-4	CASSFEGSDEKLFF	TGCGCCAGCAGCTTCGAGGGTTCGGATGAAAAACTGTTTTTT
TRBV5-6	-	-	TRBJ2-3	CASSLGQGFYTQYF	TGTGCCAGCAGCTTGGGTCAGGGCTTTTATACGCAGTATTTT
TRBV27	TRBD2	-	TRBJ2-1	CASSSSSGTKLYNEQFF	TGTGCCAGCAGTTCCTCCTCCGGGACTAAATTATACAATGAGCAGTTCTTC
TRBV5-1	-	-	TRBJ2-3	CASSSLGTTDTQYF	TGCGCCAGCAGCTCGCTGGGCACCACAGATACGCAGTATTTT
TRBV6-5	TRBD2	-	TRBJ2-5	CASGGAGTSQETQYF	TGTGCCAGCGGGGGAGCGGGAACATCGCAAGAGACCCAGTACTTC
TRBV9	-	-	TRBJ1-4	CASSAGLANEKLFF	TGTGCCAGCAGCGCTGGACTGGCTAATGAAAAACTGTTTTTT
TRBV19	-	-	TRBJ1-5	CATSDRRNQPQHF	TGTGCCACCTCAGACAGGCGCAATCAGCCCCAGCATTTT
TRBV27	TRBD2	-	TRBJ2-1	CASSTSGSSYNEQFF	TGTGCCAGCAGCACTAGCGGGAGTTCCTACAATGAGCAGTTCTTC